This T cell receptor delta chain emerged from a study of Vδ1+ human thymocytes. The germline V gene encodes CDR1 TSWWSYY and CDR2 QGS. CDR3 size: 18 residues. Regarding this clone: Its antigen is currently unknown. Relative to the germline gene, one junction end is altered; a read error may explain this.

Study results and caveats: Thymic TRG and TRD repertoires appeared highly polyclonal, with Gaussian CDR3 length distributions.

Sequences come from RNA converted to cDNA by reverse transcription. CDR3 amplicons came from multiplex PCR with pooled V-gene forward and constant-region reverse primers. TCRdb reanalysed the multiplex PCR reads with CATT. The table has more than 25,000 delta-chain clones, under 8% seen once; the top ten hold around 0.91%. Purity of the sorted Vdelta1+ thymocytes ranged from roughly 97% to 99.6%. This sequence joins TRDV1 and TRDJ1; D might be TRDD3 (5 bases). The source is a girl under three years old who had congenital heart surgery. The sample consisted of Vdelta1+ gamma-delta thymocytes from the thymus. The subset here: FACS-sorted CD3+ TCRalphabeta- TCRVdelta1+ TCRVdelta2- thymocytes. This CDR3 is CALGELGPFREDTDKLIF. The CDR3 DNA reads as TGTGCCCTTGGGGAACTAGGCCCCTTTCGGGAAGACACCGATAAACTCATCTTT.